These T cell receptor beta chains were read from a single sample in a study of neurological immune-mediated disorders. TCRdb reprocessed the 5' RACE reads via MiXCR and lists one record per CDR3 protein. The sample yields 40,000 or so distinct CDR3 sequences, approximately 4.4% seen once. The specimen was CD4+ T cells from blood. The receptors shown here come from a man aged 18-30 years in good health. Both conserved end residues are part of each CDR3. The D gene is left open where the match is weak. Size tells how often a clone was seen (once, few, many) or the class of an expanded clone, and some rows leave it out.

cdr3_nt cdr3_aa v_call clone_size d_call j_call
TGTGCCAGCAGAAGACAGGGACACTATGGCTACACCTTC CASRRQGHYGYTF TRBV2 many TRBD1 TRBJ1-2
TGTGCCAGCAGCGTAGCTACCGGGTTACGCTCTGGGGCCAACGTCCTGACTTTC CASSVATGLRSGANVLTF TRBV9 many . TRBJ2-6
TGTGCCAGTGCATCAGGTGCCGTACATGAAAAACTGTTTTTT CASASGAVHEKLFF TRBV19 . . TRBJ1-4
TGTGCCAGCAGTCCGCAAGTCTGGGGAGAGCAGTTCTTC CASSPQVWGEQFF TRBV28 . . TRBJ2-1
TGTGCCACCAGCGGAGGGGTAGGGAACGGGAGGCAGCCCCAGCATTTT CATSGGVGNGRQPQHF TRBV15 many . TRBJ1-5
TGCAGCGTTGCTAAGGGGGCGAGCGGGGGGGCACAAGGGGACATTCAGTACTTC CSVAKGASGGAQGDIQYF TRBV29-1 many TRBD2 TRBJ2-4
TGCGCCAGCAGCCCAGGGGGAACTAACTATGGCTACACCTTC CASSPGGTNYGYTF TRBV5-1 many TRBD1 TRBJ1-2
TGCGCCAGCAGAAGACAGGTCGAAACTGAAGCTTTCTTT CASRRQVETEAFF TRBV5-1 many . TRBJ1-1
TGCAGCGTTGAAGATTGGGGGACAGGGGAAAATGGCTACACCTTC CSVEDWGTGENGYTF TRBV29-1 many TRBD1 TRBJ1-2
TGTGCCAGCAGTTTCAACCGGGACAGGGATGGGGAGCAGTACTTC CASSFNRDRDGEQYF TRBV6-5 many TRBD1 TRBJ2-7
TGTGCCAGCTCCTACGGACAGGACAACACTGAAGCTTTCTTT CASSYGQDNTEAFF TRBV18 . TRBD1 TRBJ1-1
TGCGCCAGCAGCTTCATAGACAATGAGCAGTTCTTC CASSFIDNEQFF TRBV5-1 many . TRBJ2-1
TGTGCCAGCAGCTTAACAAACACTGAAGCTTTCTTT CASSLTNTEAFF TRBV7-2 many . TRBJ1-1
TGTGCCAGCAGTTACTCGATGAATGGACAGGGGCTTACACCCCTCCACTTT CASSYSMNGQGLTPLHF TRBV6-5 many TRBD1 TRBJ1-6
TGCAGTGCTATCTCGGACGGGACAGAGATAGAACTGTTTTTT CSAISDGTEIELFF TRBV20-1 many TRBD1 TRBJ1-4
TGTGCCAGCAGCTTACATCTAACTAATGAAAAACTGTTTTTT CASSLHLTNEKLFF TRBV7-2 many . TRBJ1-4
TGTGCCAGCAGATCGACTACAGGGGGCGCGAAGGGGGACACTGAAGCTTTCTTT CASRSTTGGAKGDTEAFF TRBV5-6 many TRBD1 TRBJ1-1
TGCGCCAGCAGCTCTGGACCCACTAACACTGAAGCTTTCTTT CASSSGPTNTEAFF TRBV5-1 many . TRBJ1-1
TGTGCCAGCAGCCTTGTGACAGTCACCGGGGAGCTGTTTTTT CASSLVTVTGELFF TRBV5-5 many . TRBJ2-2
TGCGCCAGCAGCTTGGCCGTCTCAAGCACAGATACGCAGTATTTT CASSLAVSSTDTQYF TRBV5-1 many . TRBJ2-3
TGTGCCAGCAGCTTAGCCCCTGCTTATGGCTACACCTTC CASSLAPAYGYTF TRBV7-2 many . TRBJ1-2
TGCGCCAGCAGCCTCCTACAGGGCCCCGACGACAATGAGCAGTTCTTC CASSLLQGPDDNEQFF TRBV4-3 many . TRBJ2-1
TGCGCCAGCAGCTTGGGCCGATTCAATGAGCAGTTCTTC CASSLGRFNEQFF TRBV5-1 many . TRBJ2-1
TGTGCCAGCAGCTCAAGCGGGGCCGAGAAGACCCAGTACTTC CASSSSGAEKTQYF TRBV9 many TRBD2 TRBJ2-5
TGTGCCAGCAGCTTCATCTCTCGTACACCGCTAAACCCCTACAATGAGCAGTTCTTC CASSFISRTPLNPYNEQFF TRBV7-2 many . TRBJ2-1
TGTGCCAGCACCGAACTAGCGGGAGGGGATACGCAGTATTTT CASTELAGGDTQYF TRBV6-2/TRBV6-3 many TRBD2 TRBJ2-3
TGTGCTAGCTTGGTGAGCAACTCTGGAAACACCATATATTTT CASLVSNSGNTIYF TRBV6-2/TRBV6-3 . . TRBJ1-3
TGTGCCAGCAGCCATTATTCCACTCCCTACGAGCAGTACTTC CASSHYSTPYEQYF TRBV14 many . TRBJ2-7
TGTGCCATCGGCCTGTTTGGGCCCCAGCATTTT CAIGLFGPQHF TRBV27 many . TRBJ1-5